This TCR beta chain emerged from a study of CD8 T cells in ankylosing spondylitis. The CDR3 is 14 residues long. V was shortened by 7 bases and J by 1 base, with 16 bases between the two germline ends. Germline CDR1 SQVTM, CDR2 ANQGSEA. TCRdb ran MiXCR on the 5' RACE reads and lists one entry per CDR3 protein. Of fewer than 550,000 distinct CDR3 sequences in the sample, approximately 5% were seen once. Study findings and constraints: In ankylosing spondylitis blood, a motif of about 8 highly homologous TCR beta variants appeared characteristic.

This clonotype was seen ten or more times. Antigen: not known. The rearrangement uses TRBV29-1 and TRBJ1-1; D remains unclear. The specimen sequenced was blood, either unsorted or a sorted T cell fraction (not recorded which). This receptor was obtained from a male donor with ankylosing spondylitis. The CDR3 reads CSALTRARNTEAFF. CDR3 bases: TGCAGCGCCCTTACAAGGGCGAGGAACACTGAAGCTTTCTTT.